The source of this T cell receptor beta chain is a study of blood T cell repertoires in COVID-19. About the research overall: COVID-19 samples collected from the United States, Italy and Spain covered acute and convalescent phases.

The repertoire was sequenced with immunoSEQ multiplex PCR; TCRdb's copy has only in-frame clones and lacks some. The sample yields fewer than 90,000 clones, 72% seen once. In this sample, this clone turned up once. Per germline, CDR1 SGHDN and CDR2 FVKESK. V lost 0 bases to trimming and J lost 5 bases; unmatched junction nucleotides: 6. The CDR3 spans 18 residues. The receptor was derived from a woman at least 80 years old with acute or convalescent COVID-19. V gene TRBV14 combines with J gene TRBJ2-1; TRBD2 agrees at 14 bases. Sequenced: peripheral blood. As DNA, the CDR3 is TGTGCCAGCAGCCAAGATTATGGGGGACTAGCGGGGGACAATGAGCAGTTCTTC. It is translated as CASSQDYGGLAGDNEQFF.